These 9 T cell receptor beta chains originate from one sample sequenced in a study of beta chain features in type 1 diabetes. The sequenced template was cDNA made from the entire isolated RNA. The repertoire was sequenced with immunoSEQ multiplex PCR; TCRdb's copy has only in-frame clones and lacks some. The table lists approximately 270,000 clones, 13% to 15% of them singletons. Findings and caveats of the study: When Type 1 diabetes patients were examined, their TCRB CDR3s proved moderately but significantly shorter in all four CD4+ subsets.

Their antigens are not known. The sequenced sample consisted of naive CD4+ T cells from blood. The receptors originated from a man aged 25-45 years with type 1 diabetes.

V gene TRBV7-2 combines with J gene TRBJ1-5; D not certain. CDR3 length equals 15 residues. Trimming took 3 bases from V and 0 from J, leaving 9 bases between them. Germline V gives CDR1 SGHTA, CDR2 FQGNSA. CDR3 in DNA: TGTGCCAGCAGCTTCCTCTTTTCTAGCAATCAGCCCCAGCATTTT. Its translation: CASSFLFSSNQPQHF.

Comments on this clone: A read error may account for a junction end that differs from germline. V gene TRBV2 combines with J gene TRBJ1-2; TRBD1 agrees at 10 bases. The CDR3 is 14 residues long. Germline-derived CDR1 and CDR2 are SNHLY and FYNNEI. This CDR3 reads CAGSSGQGLRGYTF. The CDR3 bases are TGTGCCGGCAGTTCGGGACAGGGGTTACGTGGCTACACCTTC.

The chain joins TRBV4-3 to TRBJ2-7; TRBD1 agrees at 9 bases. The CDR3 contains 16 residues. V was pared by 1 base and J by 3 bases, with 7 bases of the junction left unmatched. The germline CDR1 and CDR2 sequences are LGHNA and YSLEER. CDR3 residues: CASSQGTGQGYYEQYF. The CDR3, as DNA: TGCGCCAGCAGCCAAGGAACGGGACAGGGATACTACGAGCAGTACTTC.

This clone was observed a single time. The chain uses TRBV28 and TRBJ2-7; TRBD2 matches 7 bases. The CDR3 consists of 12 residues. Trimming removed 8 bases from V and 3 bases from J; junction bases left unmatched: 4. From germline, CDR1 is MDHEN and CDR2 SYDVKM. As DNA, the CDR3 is TGTGCCAGCGGGAGGGAACGCTACGAGCAGTACTTC. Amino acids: CASGRERYEQYF.

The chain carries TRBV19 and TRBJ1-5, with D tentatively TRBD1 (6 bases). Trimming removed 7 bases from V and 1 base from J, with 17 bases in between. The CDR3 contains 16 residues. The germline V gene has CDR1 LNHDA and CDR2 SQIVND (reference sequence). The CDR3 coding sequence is TGTGCCAGTACCAGGGAGGGGGTTTGGAGCAATCAGCCCCAGCATTTT. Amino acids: CASTREGVWSNQPQHF.

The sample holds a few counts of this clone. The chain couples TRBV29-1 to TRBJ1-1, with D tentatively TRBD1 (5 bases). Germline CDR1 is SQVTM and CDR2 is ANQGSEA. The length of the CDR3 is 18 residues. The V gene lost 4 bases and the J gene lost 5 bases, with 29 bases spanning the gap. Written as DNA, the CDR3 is TGCAGCGTTGTCCACTCCCGGACGGGTAGGTGGGGGGGAACTGAAGCTTTCTTT. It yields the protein CSVVHSRTGRWGGTEAFF.

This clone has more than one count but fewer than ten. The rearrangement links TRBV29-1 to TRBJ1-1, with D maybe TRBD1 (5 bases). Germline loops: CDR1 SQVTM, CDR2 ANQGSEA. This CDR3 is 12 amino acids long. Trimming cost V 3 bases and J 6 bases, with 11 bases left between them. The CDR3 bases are TGCAGCGTTGACCGAACAGGTTCTGAAGCTTTCTTT. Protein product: CSVDRTGSEAFF.

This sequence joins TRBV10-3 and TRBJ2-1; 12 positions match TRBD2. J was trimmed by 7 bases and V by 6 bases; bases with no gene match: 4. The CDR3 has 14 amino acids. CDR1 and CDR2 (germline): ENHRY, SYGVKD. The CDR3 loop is CAIRETSGSNEQFF. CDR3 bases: TGTGCCATCAGGGAGACTAGCGGGAGTAATGAGCAGTTCTTC.

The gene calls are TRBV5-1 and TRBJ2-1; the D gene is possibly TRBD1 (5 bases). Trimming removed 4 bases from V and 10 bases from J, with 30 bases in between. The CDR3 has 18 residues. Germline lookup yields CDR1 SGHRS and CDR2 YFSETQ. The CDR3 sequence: CASSPLGQLRPAPNEQFF. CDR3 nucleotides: TGCGCCAGCAGCCCCCTGGGGCAACTCAGACCAGCCCCCAACGAGCAGTTCTTC.